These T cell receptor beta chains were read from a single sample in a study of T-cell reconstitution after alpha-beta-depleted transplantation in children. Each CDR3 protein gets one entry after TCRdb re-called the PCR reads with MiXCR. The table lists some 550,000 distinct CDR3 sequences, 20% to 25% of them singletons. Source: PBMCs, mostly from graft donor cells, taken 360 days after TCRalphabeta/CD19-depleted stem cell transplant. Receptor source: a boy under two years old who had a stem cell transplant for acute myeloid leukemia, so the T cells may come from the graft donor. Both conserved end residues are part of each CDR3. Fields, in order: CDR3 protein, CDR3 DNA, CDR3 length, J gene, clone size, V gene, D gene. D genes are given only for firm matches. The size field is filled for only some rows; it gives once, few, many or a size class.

CDR3 protein: CSVPKKGVGTEAFF
CDR3 DNA: TGCAGTGTCCCGAAGAAAGGGGTAGGCACTGAAGCTTTCTTT
CDR3 length: 14
J gene: TRBJ1-1
clone size: once
V gene: TRBV20-1
D gene: .

CDR3 protein: CSARNSSRETEYF
CDR3 DNA: TGCAGTGCTAGAAACAGCTCCCGAGAGACCGAGTACTTC
CDR3 length: 13
J gene: TRBJ2-5
clone size: .
V gene: TRBV20-1
D gene: .

CDR3 protein: CASSFRASRDSPLHF
CDR3 DNA: TGCGCCAGCAGCTTCCGGGCCTCAAGGGATTCACCCCTCCACTTT
CDR3 length: 15
J gene: TRBJ1-6
clone size: .
V gene: TRBV5-1
D gene: .

CDR3 protein: CASSQEIAGGKEKLFF
CDR3 DNA: TGTGCCAGCAGCCAAGAGATCGCAGGGGGGAAGGAAAAACTGTTTTTT
CDR3 length: 16
J gene: TRBJ1-4
clone size: few
V gene: TRBV4-2
D gene: TRBD1

CDR3 protein: CASSGTGVWGNEQFF
CDR3 DNA: TGCGCCAGCAGCGGGACAGGAGTTTGGGGGAATGAGCAGTTCTTC
CDR3 length: 15
J gene: TRBJ2-1
clone size: many
V gene: TRBV4-1
D gene: TRBD1

CDR3 protein: CASSLDGRGYEQYF
CDR3 DNA: TGCGCCAGCAGCTTGGATGGCAGGGGCTACGAGCAGTACTTC
CDR3 length: 14
J gene: TRBJ2-7
clone size: few
V gene: TRBV5-1
D gene: .

CDR3 protein: CASSLRGLAGDYEQYF
CDR3 DNA: TGTGCCAGCAGCCTCAGGGGTCTAGCGGGGGACTACGAGCAGTACTTC
CDR3 length: 16
J gene: TRBJ2-7
clone size: .
V gene: TRBV6-1
D gene: TRBD2

CDR3 protein: CSARVLGVSNYGYTF
CDR3 DNA: TGCAGTGCTAGAGTTCTCGGGGTTTCTAACTATGGCTACACCTTC
CDR3 length: 15
J gene: TRBJ1-2
clone size: few
V gene: TRBV20-1
D gene: .

CDR3 protein: CALSTGTSGNEQFF
CDR3 DNA: TGTGCCCTCTCCACCGGGACTAGCGGGAATGAGCAGTTCTTC
CDR3 length: 14
J gene: TRBJ2-1
clone size: .
V gene: TRBV3-1
D gene: TRBD2

CDR3 protein: CASSIDLSGQGTNEQFF
CDR3 DNA: TGTGCCAGTAGTATAGATCTGTCGGGACAGGGAACCAATGAGCAGTTCTTC
CDR3 length: 17
J gene: TRBJ2-1
clone size: .
V gene: TRBV19
D gene: TRBD1

CDR3 protein: CASSLEGSVTLQAGNIQYF
CDR3 DNA: TGTGCCAGCAGCTTAGAAGGGTCGGTAACCCTGCAAGCGGGAAACATTCAGTACTTC
CDR3 length: 19
J gene: TRBJ2-4
clone size: few
V gene: TRBV11-1
D gene: .

CDR3 protein: CSARASRYEQFF
CDR3 DNA: TGCAGTGCTAGAGCCAGTCGCTATGAGCAGTTCTTC
CDR3 length: 12
J gene: TRBJ2-1
clone size: many
V gene: TRBV20-1
D gene: .

CDR3 protein: CASSFGHSSSGANVLTF
CDR3 DNA: TGCGCCAGCAGCTTCGGTCACTCTAGCTCTGGGGCCAACGTCCTGACTTTC
CDR3 length: 17
J gene: TRBJ2-6
clone size: .
V gene: TRBV5-1
D gene: .

CDR3 protein: CASSQAPRDRGIGEQFF
CDR3 DNA: TGCGCCAGCAGCCAAGCGCCTCGGGACAGGGGGATTGGTGAGCAGTTCTTC
CDR3 length: 17
J gene: TRBJ2-1
clone size: .
V gene: TRBV4-1
D gene: TRBD1

CDR3 protein: CSARDGWELFF
CDR3 DNA: TGCAGTGCTAGAGATGGTTGGGAGCTGTTTTTT
CDR3 length: 11
J gene: TRBJ2-2
clone size: many
V gene: TRBV20-1
D gene: .

CDR3 protein: CASSLDWVPPLHF
CDR3 DNA: TGTGCCAGCAGCCTCGACTGGGTGCCACCCCTCCACTTT
CDR3 length: 13
J gene: TRBJ1-6
clone size: .
V gene: TRBV11-2
D gene: .

CDR3 protein: CSVEDPLRSEKLFF
CDR3 DNA: TGCAGCGTTGAAGATCCCCTTAGGTCTGAAAAACTGTTTTTT
CDR3 length: 14
J gene: TRBJ1-4
clone size: many
V gene: TRBV29-1
D gene: .

CDR3 protein: CSVREYTQAFF
CDR3 DNA: TGCAGCGTCCGCGAATATACCCAAGCTTTCTTT
CDR3 length: 11
J gene: TRBJ1-1
clone size: .
V gene: TRBV29-1
D gene: .

CDR3 protein: CASSQLAIAYNEQFF
CDR3 DNA: TGTGCCAGCAGCCAACTAGCGATCGCCTACAATGAGCAGTTCTTC
CDR3 length: 15
J gene: TRBJ2-1
clone size: .
V gene: TRBV7-8
D gene: TRBD2

CDR3 protein: CASSFSSPLEAFF
CDR3 DNA: TGTGCCAGCAGCTTCAGCTCTCCACTTGAAGCTTTCTTT
CDR3 length: 13
J gene: TRBJ1-1
clone size: .
V gene: TRBV5-6
D gene: .

CDR3 protein: CSVSGQGNEQYF
CDR3 DNA: TGCAGCGTTTCGGGACAGGGGAACGAGCAGTACTTC
CDR3 length: 12
J gene: TRBJ2-7
clone size: many
V gene: TRBV29-1
D gene: TRBD1

CDR3 protein: CSARGPTDTQYF
CDR3 DNA: TGCAGTGCTAGAGGGCCAACAGATACGCAGTATTTT
CDR3 length: 12
J gene: TRBJ2-3
clone size: many
V gene: TRBV20-1
D gene: .

CDR3 protein: CATSIEWGRREKLFF
CDR3 DNA: TGTGCCACCAGCATCGAGTGGGGGCGCCGGGAAAAACTGTTTTTT
CDR3 length: 15
J gene: TRBJ1-4
clone size: .
V gene: TRBV15
D gene: .

CDR3 protein: CASSSIAGPHSSYNEQFF
CDR3 DNA: TGTGCCAGCAGCTCTATAGCGGGGCCGCATAGCTCCTACAATGAGCAGTTCTTC
CDR3 length: 18
J gene: TRBJ2-1
clone size: few
V gene: TRBV5-5
D gene: TRBD2

CDR3 protein: CASSQVTGEEQYF
CDR3 DNA: TGCGCCAGCAGCCAAGTAACGGGGGAAGAGCAGTACTTC
CDR3 length: 13
J gene: TRBJ2-7
clone size: .
V gene: TRBV4-3
D gene: .

CDR3 protein: CASSKQGARTGRNEQFF
CDR3 DNA: TGTGCCTCCTCCAAGCAGGGCGCTCGGACAGGGCGCAATGAGCAGTTCTTC
CDR3 length: 17
J gene: TRBJ2-1
clone size: .
V gene: TRBV3-1
D gene: TRBD1

CDR3 protein: CSVGSGAYGYTF
CDR3 DNA: TGCAGCGTTGGGTCCGGGGCTTATGGCTACACCTTC
CDR3 length: 12
J gene: TRBJ1-2
clone size: few
V gene: TRBV29-1
D gene: .

CDR3 protein: CASSPPHRYNEQFF
CDR3 DNA: TGTGCCAGCAGCCCCCCGCACCGCTACAATGAGCAGTTCTTC
CDR3 length: 14
J gene: TRBJ2-1
clone size: many
V gene: TRBV3-1
D gene: .

CDR3 protein: CASSLGGAVPDTQYF
CDR3 DNA: TGTGCCAGCAGTTTAGGGGGGGCCGTCCCAGATACGCAGTATTTT
CDR3 length: 15
J gene: TRBJ2-3
clone size: many
V gene: TRBV12-3/TRBV12-4
D gene: .

CDR3 protein: CSARDSRNWNTEAFF
CDR3 DNA: TGCAGTGCTAGAGATTCCAGAAACTGGAACACTGAAGCTTTCTTT
CDR3 length: 15
J gene: TRBJ1-1
clone size: many
V gene: TRBV20-1
D gene: .

CDR3 protein: CASSQDPRADTEAFF
CDR3 DNA: TGCGCCAGCAGCCAAGATCCCAGGGCGGACACTGAAGCTTTCTTT
CDR3 length: 15
J gene: TRBJ1-1
clone size: .
V gene: TRBV4-3
D gene: .

CDR3 protein: CASSVGGTVTYEQYF
CDR3 DNA: TGTGCCAGCAGCGTAGGTGGGACGGTCACCTACGAGCAGTACTTC
CDR3 length: 15
J gene: TRBJ2-7
clone size: .
V gene: TRBV9
D gene: .

CDR3 protein: CASSARDSWDEQFF
CDR3 DNA: TGCGCCAGCAGCGCCCGGGACAGTTGGGATGAGCAGTTCTTC
CDR3 length: 14
J gene: TRBJ2-1
clone size: many
V gene: TRBV5-1
D gene: TRBD1

CDR3 protein: CSASWGYDRGNYEQYF
CDR3 DNA: TGCAGTGCTAGTTGGGGTTACGACAGGGGAAACTACGAGCAGTACTTC
CDR3 length: 16
J gene: TRBJ2-7
clone size: many
V gene: TRBV20-1
D gene: TRBD1

CDR3 protein: CASSLVADRGNTDTQYF
CDR3 DNA: TGTGCCAGCAGCTTAGTTGCGGACAGGGGTAACACAGATACGCAGTATTTT
CDR3 length: 17
J gene: TRBJ2-3
clone size: few
V gene: TRBV7-2
D gene: TRBD1

CDR3 protein: CASSSAGLSTDTQYF
CDR3 DNA: TGTGCCAGCAGTTCAGCGGGCTTAAGCACAGATACGCAGTATTTT
CDR3 length: 15
J gene: TRBJ2-3
clone size: few
V gene: TRBV12-3/TRBV12-4
D gene: .

CDR3 protein: CAIRDIHSGANVLTF
CDR3 DNA: TGTGCCATCAGGGACATTCACTCTGGGGCCAACGTCCTGACTTTC
CDR3 length: 15
J gene: TRBJ2-6
clone size: few
V gene: TRBV10-3
D gene: .

CDR3 protein: CAISDIHIKGGGGDEQFF
CDR3 DNA: TGTGCCATCAGTGATATCCATATTAAGGGCGGGGGTGGCGATGAGCAGTTCTTC
CDR3 length: 18
J gene: TRBJ2-1
clone size: .
V gene: TRBV10-3
D gene: TRBD2

CDR3 protein: CASSLGHGLYNEQFF
CDR3 DNA: TGCGCCAGCAGCTTGGGTCACGGTCTTTACAATGAGCAGTTCTTC
CDR3 length: 15
J gene: TRBJ2-1
clone size: once
V gene: TRBV5-1
D gene: .

CDR3 protein: CASSTTSGGADEQFF
CDR3 DNA: TGTGCCAGCAGTACCACTAGCGGGGGGGCCGATGAGCAGTTCTTC
CDR3 length: 15
J gene: TRBJ2-1
clone size: .
V gene: TRBV11-2
D gene: TRBD2

CDR3 protein: CATLGTFSYEQYF
CDR3 DNA: TGTGCCACCCTTGGGACTTTTTCCTACGAGCAGTACTTC
CDR3 length: 13
J gene: TRBJ2-7
clone size: .
V gene: TRBV25-1
D gene: .

CDR3 protein: CASSLTRGRINEQFF
CDR3 DNA: TGTGCCAGCAGTTTAACCAGGGGGCGAATCAATGAGCAGTTCTTC
CDR3 length: 15
J gene: TRBJ2-1
clone size: .
V gene: TRBV12-3/TRBV12-4
D gene: TRBD1

CDR3 protein: CASSPRQGDTDTQYF
CDR3 DNA: TGTGCCAGCAGCCCCCGACAGGGAGACACAGATACGCAGTATTTT
CDR3 length: 15
J gene: TRBJ2-3
clone size: many
V gene: TRBV7-2
D gene: TRBD1

CDR3 protein: CASSHTGQGAAEAFF
CDR3 DNA: TGTGCCAGCAGCCACACCGGACAGGGGGCGGCTGAAGCTTTCTTT
CDR3 length: 15
J gene: TRBJ1-1
clone size: .
V gene: TRBV3-1
D gene: TRBD1

CDR3 protein: CASIRGEDTEAFF
CDR3 DNA: TGTGCCAGCATTAGGGGCGAGGACACTGAAGCTTTCTTT
CDR3 length: 13
J gene: TRBJ1-1
clone size: many
V gene: TRBV28
D gene: .